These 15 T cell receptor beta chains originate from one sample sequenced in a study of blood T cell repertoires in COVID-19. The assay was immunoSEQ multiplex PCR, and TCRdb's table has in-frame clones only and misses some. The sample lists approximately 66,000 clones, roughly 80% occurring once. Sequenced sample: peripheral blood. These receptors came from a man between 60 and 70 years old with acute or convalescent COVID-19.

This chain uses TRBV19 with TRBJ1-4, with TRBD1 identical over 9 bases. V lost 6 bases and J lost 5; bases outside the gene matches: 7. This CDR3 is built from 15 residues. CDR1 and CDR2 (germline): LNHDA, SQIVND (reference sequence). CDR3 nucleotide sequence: TGTGCCAGTAGCTCGGGCGGGACAGGGAATGAAAAACTGTTTTTT. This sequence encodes CASSSGGTGNEKLFF. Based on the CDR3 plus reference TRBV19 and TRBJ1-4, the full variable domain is DGGITQSPKYLFRKEGQNVTLSCEQNLNHDAMYWYRQDPGQGLRLIYYSQIVNDFQKGDIAEGYSVSREKKESFPLTVTSAQKNPTAFYLCASSSGGTGNEKLFFGSGTQLSVL.

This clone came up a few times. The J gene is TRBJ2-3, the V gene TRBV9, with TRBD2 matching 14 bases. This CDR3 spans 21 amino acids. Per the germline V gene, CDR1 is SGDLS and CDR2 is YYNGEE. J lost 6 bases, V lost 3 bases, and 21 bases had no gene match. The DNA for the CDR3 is TGTGCCAGCAGCGCTCCGACAGGATGGGGACTAGCGGGAGATCCATCGGATACGCAGTATTTT. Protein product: CASSAPTGWGLAGDPSDTQYF.

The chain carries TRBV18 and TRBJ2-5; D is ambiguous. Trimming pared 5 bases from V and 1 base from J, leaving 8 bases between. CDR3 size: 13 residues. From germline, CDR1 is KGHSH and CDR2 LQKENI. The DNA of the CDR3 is TGTGCCAGCTCATTCGGGTTCCAAGAGACCCAGTACTTC. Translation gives CASSFGFQETQYF.

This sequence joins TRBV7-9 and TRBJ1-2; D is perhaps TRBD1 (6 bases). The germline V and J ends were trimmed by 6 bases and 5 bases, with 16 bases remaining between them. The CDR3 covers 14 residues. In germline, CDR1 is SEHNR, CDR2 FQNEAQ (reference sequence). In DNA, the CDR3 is TGTGCCAGCAGACCCCGGACAGAGGGGTATGGCTACACCTTC. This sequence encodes CASRPRTEGYGYTF.

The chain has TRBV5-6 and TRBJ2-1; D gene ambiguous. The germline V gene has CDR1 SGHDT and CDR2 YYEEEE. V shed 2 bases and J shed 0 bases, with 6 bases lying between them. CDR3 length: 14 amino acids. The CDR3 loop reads CASSLASSYNEQFF. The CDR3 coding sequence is TGTGCCAGCAGCTTAGCGAGCTCCTACAATGAGCAGTTCTTC. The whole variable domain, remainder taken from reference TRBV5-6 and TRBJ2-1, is DAGVTQSPTHLIKTRGQQVTLRCSPKSGHDTVSWYQQALGQGPQFIFQYYEEEERQRGNFPDRFSGHQFPNYSSELNVNALLLGDSALYLCASSLASSYNEQFFGPGTRLTVL.

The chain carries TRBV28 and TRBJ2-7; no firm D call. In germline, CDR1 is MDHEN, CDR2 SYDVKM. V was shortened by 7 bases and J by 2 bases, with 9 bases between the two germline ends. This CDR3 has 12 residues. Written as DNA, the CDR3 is TGTGCCAGCATAAGCACCGCCTACGAGCAGTACTTC. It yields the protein CASISTAYEQYF.

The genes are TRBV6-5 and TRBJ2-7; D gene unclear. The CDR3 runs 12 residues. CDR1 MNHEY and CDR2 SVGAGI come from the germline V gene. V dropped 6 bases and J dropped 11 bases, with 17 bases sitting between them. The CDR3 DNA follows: TGTGCCAGCAGCGAGTTGGAAGGAGAGAAGTACGTC. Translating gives CASSELEGEKYV.

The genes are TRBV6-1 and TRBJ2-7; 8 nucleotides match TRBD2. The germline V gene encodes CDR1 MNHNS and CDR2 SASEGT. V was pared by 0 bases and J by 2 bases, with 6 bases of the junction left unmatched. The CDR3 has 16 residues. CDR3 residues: CASSEAAGGEAYEQYF. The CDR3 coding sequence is TGTGCCAGCAGTGAAGCCGCGGGGGGCGAAGCCTACGAGCAGTACTTC.

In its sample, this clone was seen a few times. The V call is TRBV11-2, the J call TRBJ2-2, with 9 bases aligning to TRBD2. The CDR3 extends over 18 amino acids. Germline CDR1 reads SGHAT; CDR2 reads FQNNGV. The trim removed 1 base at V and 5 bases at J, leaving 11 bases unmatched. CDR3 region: CASSLVPSLAGKTGELFF. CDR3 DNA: TGTGCCAGCAGCTTAGTTCCCTCTCTAGCGGGGAAAACCGGGGAGCTGTTTTTT. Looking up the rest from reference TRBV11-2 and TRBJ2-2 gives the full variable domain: EAGVAQSPRYKIIEKRQSVAFWCNPISGHATLYWYQQILGQGPKLLIQFQNNGVVDDSQLPKDRFSAERLKGVDSTLKIQPAKLEDSAVYLCASSLVPSLAGKTGELFFGEGSRLTVL.

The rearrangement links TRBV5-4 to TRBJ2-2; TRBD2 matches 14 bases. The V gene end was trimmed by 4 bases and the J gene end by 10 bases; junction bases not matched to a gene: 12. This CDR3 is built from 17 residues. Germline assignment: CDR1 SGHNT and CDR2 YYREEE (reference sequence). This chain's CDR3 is CASSAGTSGGTSLELFF. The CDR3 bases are TGTGCCAGCAGCGCCGGGACTAGCGGGGGCACCTCCTTGGAGCTGTTTTTT.

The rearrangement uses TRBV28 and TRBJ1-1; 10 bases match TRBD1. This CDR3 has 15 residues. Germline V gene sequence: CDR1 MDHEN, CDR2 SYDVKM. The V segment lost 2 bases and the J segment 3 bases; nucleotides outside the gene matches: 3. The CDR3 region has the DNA TGTGCCAGCAGTTTACTTGGACAGGGGGACACTGAAGCTTTCTTT. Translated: CASSLLGQGDTEAFF.

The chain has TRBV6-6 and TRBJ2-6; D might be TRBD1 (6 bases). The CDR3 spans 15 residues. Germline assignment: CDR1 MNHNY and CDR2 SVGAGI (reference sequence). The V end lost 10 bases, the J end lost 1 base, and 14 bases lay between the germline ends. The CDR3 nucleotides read TGTGCCACCCACCGGACAGATTCTGGGGCCAACGTCCTGACTTTC. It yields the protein CATHRTDSGANVLTF.

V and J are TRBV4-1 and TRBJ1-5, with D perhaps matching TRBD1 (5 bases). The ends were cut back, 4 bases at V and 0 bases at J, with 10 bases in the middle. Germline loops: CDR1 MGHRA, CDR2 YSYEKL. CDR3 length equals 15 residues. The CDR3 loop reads CASSPIGGSNQPQHF. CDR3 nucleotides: TGCGCCAGCAGCCCAATCGGGGGTAGCAATCAGCCCCAGCATTTT.

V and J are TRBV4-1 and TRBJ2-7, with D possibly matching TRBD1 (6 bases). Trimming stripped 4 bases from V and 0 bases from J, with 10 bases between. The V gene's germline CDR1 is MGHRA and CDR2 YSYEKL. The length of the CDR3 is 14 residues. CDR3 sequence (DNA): TGCGCCAGCAGCCGGGACACTCGCTCCTACGAGCAGTACTTC. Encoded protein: CASSRDTRSYEQYF.

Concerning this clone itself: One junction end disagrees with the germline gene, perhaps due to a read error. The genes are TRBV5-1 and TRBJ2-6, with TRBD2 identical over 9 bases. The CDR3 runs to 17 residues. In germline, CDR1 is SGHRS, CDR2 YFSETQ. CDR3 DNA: TGCCCCAGCAGCTTGGCGGCGGGGGGGGGTGGGGCCAACGTCCTGACTTTC. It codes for CPSSLAAGGGGANVLTF.